Described below is a single T cell receptor (beta chain) sequence and its context. As yet, its antigen is unknown. This sample was taken from a study of CD8 T cells in ankylosing spondylitis. Regarding the study as a whole: As for the disease-linked clones, they showed a CD8+ phenotype and occurred at relatively low frequencies in peripheral blood. Blood from ankylosing spondylitis patients appeared to carry a characteristic roughly 8-variant TCR beta motif.

Trimming stripped 6 bases from V and 8 bases from J, with 9 bases between. The CDR3 consists of 11 residues. CDR1 and CDR2 (germline): LGHDT, YNNKEL (reference sequence). TCRdb itself ran the 5' RACE reads through MiXCR, one entry per CDR3 protein. The sample yields a few hundred thousand distinct CDR3 sequences, around 22% seen once. The sequence derives from a male donor with ankylosing spondylitis. The chain uses TRBV3-1 and TRBJ2-3; no definite D call. The source material was blood, either unsorted or a sorted T cell fraction (not recorded which). CDR3 bases: TGTGCCAGCAGTCTCCTTGGTACGCAGTATTTT. This translates into CASSLLGTQYF.